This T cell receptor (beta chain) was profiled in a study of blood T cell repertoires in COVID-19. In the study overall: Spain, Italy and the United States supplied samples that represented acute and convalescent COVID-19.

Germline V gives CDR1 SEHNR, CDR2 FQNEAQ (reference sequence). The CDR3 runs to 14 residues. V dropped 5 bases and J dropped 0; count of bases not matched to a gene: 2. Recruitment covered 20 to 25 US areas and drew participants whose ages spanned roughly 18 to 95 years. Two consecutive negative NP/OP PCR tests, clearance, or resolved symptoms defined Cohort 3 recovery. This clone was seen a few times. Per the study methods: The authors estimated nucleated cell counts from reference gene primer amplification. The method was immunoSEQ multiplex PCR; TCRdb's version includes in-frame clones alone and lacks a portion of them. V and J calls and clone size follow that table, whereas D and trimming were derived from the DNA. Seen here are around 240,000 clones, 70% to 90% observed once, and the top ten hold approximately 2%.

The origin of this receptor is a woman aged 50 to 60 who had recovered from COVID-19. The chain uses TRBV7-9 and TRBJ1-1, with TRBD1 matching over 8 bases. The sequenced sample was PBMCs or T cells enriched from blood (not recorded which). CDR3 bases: TGTGCCAGCAGCGGACAGGGACTGAACACTGAAGCTTTCTTT. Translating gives CASSGQGLNTEAFF.